This paragraph reports one T cell receptor beta chain. Its antigen is still unknown. The CDR3 has 14 amino acids. Trimming took 7 bases from V and 0 from J; bases not matched to a gene: 3. TCRdb redid the calling of the RACE reads with MiXCR, one entry per CDR3 protein. The repertoire consists of about 190,000 distinct CDR3 sequences, with approximately 24% occurring once and the leading ten covering under 2.5%. The data were obtained in a study of human T cells and chemical hapten exposure. Study-wide context: The patients were mostly female; they had alopecia areata, totalis or universalis. There were per-sample TCR yield variations, arising mainly from small pooled library volume differences.

Specified time point: patch test 3, about 24 weeks after DPC sensitization. As for treatment: therapeutic diphenylcyclopropenone sensitization with weekly scalp DPC. Whole-study findings and limits: Positively correlated with patch test score were the counts of PT1 expanded TCRs. TCRs above 1 in 1000 frequency stayed constant with DPC sensitization.

This clonotype was sampled from a woman between 40 and 50 years old with alopecia areata. Some clones in this sample may be carry-over from other donors' samples. The V and J genes are TRBV12-3 or TRBV12-4 and TRBJ1-3; 7 bases fit TRBD1. Sequences were derived from whole blood, sampled in connection with sensitization to the hapten diphenylcyclopropenone (DPC). The CDR3 region has the DNA TGTGCCAGCAAGGGACAGATCTCTGGAAACACCATATATTTT. Its translation is CASKGQISGNTIYF.